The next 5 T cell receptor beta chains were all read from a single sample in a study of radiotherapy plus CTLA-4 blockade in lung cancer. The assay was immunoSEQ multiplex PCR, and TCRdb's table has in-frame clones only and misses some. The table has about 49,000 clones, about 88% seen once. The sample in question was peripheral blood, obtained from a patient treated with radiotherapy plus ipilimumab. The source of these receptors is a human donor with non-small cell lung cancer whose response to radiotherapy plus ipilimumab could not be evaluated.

CDR3 sequence (DNA): TGTGCCAGCAGAGAACAGTTTCGGCCCCAGCATTTT. This encodes CASREQFRPQHF. The rearrangement links TRBV28 to TRBJ1-5; D is unclear. The V gene lost 6 bases and the J gene lost 9 bases, with 12 bases spanning the gap. Germline CDR1 reads MDHEN; CDR2 reads SYDVKM. CDR3 length equals 12 residues. The variable domain in full, with the rest retrieved from reference TRBV28 and TRBJ1-5, is DVKVTQSSRYLVKRTGEKVFLECVQDMDHENMFWYRQDPGLGLRLIYFSYDVKMKEKGDIPEGYSVSREKKERFSLILESASTNQTSMYLCASREQFRPQHFGDGTRLSIL.

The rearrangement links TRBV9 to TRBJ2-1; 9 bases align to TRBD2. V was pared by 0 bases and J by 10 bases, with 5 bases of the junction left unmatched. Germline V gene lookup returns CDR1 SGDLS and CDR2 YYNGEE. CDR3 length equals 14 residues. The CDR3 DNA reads TGTGCCAGCAGCGTAGTAGCGGGAGAGGGGGAGCAGTTCTTC. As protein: CASSVVAGEGEQFF.

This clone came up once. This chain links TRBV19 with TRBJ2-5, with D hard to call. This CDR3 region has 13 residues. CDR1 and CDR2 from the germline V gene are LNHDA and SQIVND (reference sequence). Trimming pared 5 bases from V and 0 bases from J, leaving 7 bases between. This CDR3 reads CASSPPNQETQYF. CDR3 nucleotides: TGTGCCAGTAGTCCCCCAAACCAAGAGACCCAGTACTTC.

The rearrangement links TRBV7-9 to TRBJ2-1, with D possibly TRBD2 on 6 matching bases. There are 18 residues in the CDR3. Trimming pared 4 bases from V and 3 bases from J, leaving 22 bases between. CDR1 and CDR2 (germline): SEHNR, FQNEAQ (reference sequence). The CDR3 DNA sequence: TGTGCCAGCAGCTCTAGGCCTTTGGGGACTGGACTCTACAATGAGCAGTTCTTC. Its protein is CASSSRPLGTGLYNEQFF.

The CDR3 spells CASSPDIGLANTGELFF. The CDR3, as DNA: TGCGCCAGCAGCCCCGATATAGGACTAGCGAACACCGGGGAGCTGTTTTTT. V gene TRBV5-1 combines with J gene TRBJ2-2; TRBD2 matches at 7 bases. Per the germline V gene, CDR1 is SGHRS and CDR2 is YFSETQ. The length of the CDR3 is 17 residues. V was clipped by 4 bases and J by 0 bases; unmatched bases: 9.